This TCR beta chain was observed in a study of OX40 agonist ivuxolimab in advanced cancers. Study context: Treatment received earlier with anti-PD-1, anti-PD-L1 or anti-CTLA-4 agents was allowed, and over 30% had some. Partial response was recorded in three patients: one hepatocellular carcinoma and two cutaneous melanoma cases.

The CDR3 totals 14 residues. Germline loops: CDR1 SGHTA, CDR2 FQGNSA. Unmatched junction bases numbered 5, after V lost 5 bases and J lost 5 bases. Using immunoSEQ multiplex PCR, the repertoire was profiled, and TCRdb retains in-frame clones only, with some absent. The repertoire includes under 80,000 clones, approximately 92% of them detected once, and 8% to 10% sits in the top ten. The chain joins TRBV7-2 to TRBJ2-7; 11 bases fit TRBD2. Source: CD4+ or CD8+ T cells sorted from blood, taken in a trial of the OX40 agonist ivuxolimab. The receptor's source is an adult with an advanced solid tumor such as melanoma, head and neck, liver or kidney cancer. CDR3 amino acids: CASSELAGVNEQYF. For the CDR3, the DNA is TGTGCCAGCAGCGAACTAGCGGGGGTCAACGAGCAGTACTTC.